The clone carrying this T cell receptor beta chain was picked up a small number of times. As yet, its antigen is unknown. These data belong to a study of T-cell memory formation after mild COVID-19. Study context: There were largely donor-specific TCR clusters. Points from the study as a whole: Second-wave clones with a day 37 peak had unconfirmed SARS-CoV-2 specificity. CD4+ contracting clones lay mainly in CM and EM, CD8+ ones in EMRA.

The 5'RACE method, run with constant-segment primers, produced TCR alpha and TCR beta cDNA libraries (carrying sample barcodes and UMIs). TCRdb redid the calling of the 5' RACE reads with MiXCR, one entry per CDR3 protein. The repertoire consists of approximately 150,000 distinct CDR3 sequences, with more than 14% occurring once and the leading ten covering 13% to 15%. The receptor was derived from an adult woman who had mild COVID-19 (a few samples of this study predate the infection). Cell type and time point are not known. The specimen sequenced was PBMCs or a T cell subset sorted from them (not recorded which).

The CDR3 loop reads CASSQVEKPTYGYTF. The CDR3 coding sequence is TGCGCCAGCAGCCAAGTTGAAAAGCCTACCTATGGCTACACCTTC. The chain is built from TRBV4-1 and TRBJ1-2, with no clear D. The V end was cut by 1 base, the J end by 4 bases, with 13 bases between. This CDR3 has 15 amino acids. Germline V gene lookup returns CDR1 MGHRA and CDR2 YSYEKL.